This TCR beta chain was captured in a study of metastatic and nonmetastatic thyroid tumors. At the level of the study: Malignant thyroid and benign thyroid patients provided blood and tumor or nodule tissue whose repertoires were compared. General observations from the study: Versus benign nodules, malignant thyroid tumors reportedly had significantly higher TCR beta diversity, in blood and tumor.

Germline CDR1 reads MDHEN; CDR2 reads SYDVKM. This CDR3 region has 14 residues. Trimming removed 2 bases at V and 7 bases at J, with 15 bases between. This clone ranks as medium-sized. Its cognate antigen is unknown. Thyroid surgery was preceded by no treatment in any patient. Original handling: A papillary thyroid cancer distant-metastasis classifier was built from CDR3 differences across clinicopathological groups. From the PCR reads, TCRdb re-called clones with MiXCR. TCRdb's processing, not the study's, gives the V and J calls here. The sample has 21,000 or so clones, 10% to 15% seen once. This chain connects TRBV28 to TRBJ2-7; D is possibly TRBD2 (5 bases). This receptor was obtained from a female donor with papillary thyroid cancer or a benign thyroid nodule (not recorded which). Some clones in this sample may be carry-over from other donors' samples. The sample taken for sequencing was blood. CDR3 loop: CASSLRSGIFEQYF. The CDR3 region has the DNA TGTGCCAGCAGTTTACGCTCCGGGATTTTTGAGCAGTACTTC.